The rows below give T cell receptor beta chains drawn from one sample of a study of cytomegalovirus exposure and HLA in healthy donors. Profiled with immunoSEQ multiplex PCR; TCRdb holds only in-frame clones, not every one. The clone table shows about 60,000 clones, with the ten largest holding roughly 2%. Sample: PBMCs. These receptors were collected from a woman younger than 30 in good health and CMV-seronegative. The conserved cysteine and the conserved F or W are not part of the CDR3 here. The D gene is left open where the match is weak.

NA | TRBJ1-4 | TRBV7-9 | ASSRVFGRQADEKLF
NA | TRBJ1-6 | TRBV7-9 | ASSSSRTGSSPLH
TRBD1 | TRBJ1-2 | TRBV20-1 | SPGQPYGYT
NA | TRBJ2-7 | TRBV28 | ASRPPGPSYEQY
TRBD2 | TRBJ2-5 | TRBV30 | AWSRTGFLAGGGRTQY
TRBD1 | TRBJ1-2 | TRBV5-6 | ASSLRDREPNGYT
TRBD1 | TRBJ2-7 | TRBV7-7 | ASSSGTGGAYEQY
NA | TRBJ2-1 | TRBV9 | ASSPGENNEQF
NA | TRBJ2-7 | TRBV5-1 | ASSLATGSPYEQY
TRBD2 | TRBJ2-1 | TRBV10-3 | AIRDPMGGRKDEQF
TRBD2 | TRBJ2-5 | TRBV18 | ASSRSWGGVETQY
TRBD1 | TRBJ1-1 | TRBV28 | ASRIALGQGTKAF